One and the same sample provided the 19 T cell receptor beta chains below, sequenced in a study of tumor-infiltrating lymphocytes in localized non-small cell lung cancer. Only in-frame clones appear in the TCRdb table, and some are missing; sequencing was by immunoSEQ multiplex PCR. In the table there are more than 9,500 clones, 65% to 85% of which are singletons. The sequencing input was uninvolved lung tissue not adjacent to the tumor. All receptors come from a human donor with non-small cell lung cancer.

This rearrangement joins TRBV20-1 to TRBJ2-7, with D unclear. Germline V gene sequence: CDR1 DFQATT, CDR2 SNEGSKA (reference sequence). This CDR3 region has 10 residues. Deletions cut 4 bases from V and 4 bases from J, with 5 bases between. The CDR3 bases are TGCAGTGCTAAGGGTTACGAGCAGTACTTC. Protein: CSAKGYEQYF.

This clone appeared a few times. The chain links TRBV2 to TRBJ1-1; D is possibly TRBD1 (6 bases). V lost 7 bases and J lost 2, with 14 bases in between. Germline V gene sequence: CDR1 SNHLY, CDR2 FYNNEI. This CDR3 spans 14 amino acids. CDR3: CASTEGQQNTEAFF. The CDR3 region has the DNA TGTGCCAGCACCGAAGGACAGCAAAACACTGAAGCTTTCTTT.

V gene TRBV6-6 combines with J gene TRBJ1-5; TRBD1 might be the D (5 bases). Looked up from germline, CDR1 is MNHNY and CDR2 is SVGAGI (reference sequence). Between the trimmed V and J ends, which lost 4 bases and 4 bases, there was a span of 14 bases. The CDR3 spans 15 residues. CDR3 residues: CASSLSRAGNQPQHF. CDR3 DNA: TGTGCCAGCAGTTTATCCAGGGCGGGGAATCAGCCCCAGCATTTT.

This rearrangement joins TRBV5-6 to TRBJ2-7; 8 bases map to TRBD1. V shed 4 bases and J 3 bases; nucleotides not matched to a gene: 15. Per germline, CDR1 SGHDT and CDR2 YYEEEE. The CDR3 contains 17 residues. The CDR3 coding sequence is TGTGCCAGCAGCCCTGGACAGGGAGGATTGGTAATCTACGAGCAGTACTTC. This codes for CASSPGQGGLVIYEQYF.

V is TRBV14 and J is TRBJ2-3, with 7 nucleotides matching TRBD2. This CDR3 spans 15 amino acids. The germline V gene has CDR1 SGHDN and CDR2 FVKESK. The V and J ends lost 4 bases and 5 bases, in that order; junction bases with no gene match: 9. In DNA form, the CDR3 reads TGTGCCAGCAGCCCTCTCGGGGAGGGCATAGATACGCAGTATTTT. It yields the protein CASSPLGEGIDTQYF.

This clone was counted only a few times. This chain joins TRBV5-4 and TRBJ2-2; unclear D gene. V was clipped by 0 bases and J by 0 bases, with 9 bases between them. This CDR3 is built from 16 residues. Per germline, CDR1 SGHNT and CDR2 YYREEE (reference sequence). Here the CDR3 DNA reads TGTGCCAGCAGCTTGGCGGGCGGAGCGAACACCGGGGAGCTGTTTTTT. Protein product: CASSLAGGANTGELFF.

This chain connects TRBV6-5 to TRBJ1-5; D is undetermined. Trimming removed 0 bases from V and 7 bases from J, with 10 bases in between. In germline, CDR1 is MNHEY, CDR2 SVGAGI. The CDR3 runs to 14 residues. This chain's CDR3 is CASSYSRAAQPQHF. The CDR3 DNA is TGTGCCAGCAGTTACTCGAGGGCAGCGCAGCCCCAGCATTTT.

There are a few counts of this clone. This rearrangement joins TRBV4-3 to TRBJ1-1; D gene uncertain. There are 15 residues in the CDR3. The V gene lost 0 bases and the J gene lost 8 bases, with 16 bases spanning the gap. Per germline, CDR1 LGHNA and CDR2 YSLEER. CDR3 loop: CASSQDSARSREAFF. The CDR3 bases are TGCGCCAGCAGCCAAGATTCGGCCAGGTCTAGGGAAGCTTTCTTT.

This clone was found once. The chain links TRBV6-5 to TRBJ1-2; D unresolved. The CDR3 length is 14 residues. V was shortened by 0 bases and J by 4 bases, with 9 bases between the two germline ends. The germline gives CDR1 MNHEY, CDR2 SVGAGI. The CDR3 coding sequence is TGTGCCAGCAGTTACTCGCAAGGGAGCTATGGCTACACCTTC. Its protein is CASSYSQGSYGYTF.

The DNA of the CDR3 is TGTGCCAGCAGTAGGGACGGGGACAGGGAACTGACTGAAGCTTTCTTT. This translates into CASSRDGDRELTEAFF. The chain links TRBV7-9 to TRBJ1-1, with 9 nucleotides matching TRBD1. The V gene's germline CDR1 is SEHNR and CDR2 FQNEAQ (reference sequence). This CDR3 is 16 amino acids long. V shed 6 bases, J shed 5 bases, and the junction held 13 bases outside the gene matches.

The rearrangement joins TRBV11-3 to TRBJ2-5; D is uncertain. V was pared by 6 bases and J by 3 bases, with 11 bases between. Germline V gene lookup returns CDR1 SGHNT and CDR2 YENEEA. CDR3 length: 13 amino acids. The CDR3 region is CASRSNLEETQYF. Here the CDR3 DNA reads TGTGCCAGCAGATCAAACCTTGAAGAGACCCAGTACTTC. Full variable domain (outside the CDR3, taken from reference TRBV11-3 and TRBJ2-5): EAGVVQSPRYKIIEKKQPVAFWCNPISGHNTLYWYLQNLGQGPELLIRYENEEAVDDSQLPKDRFSAERLKGVDSTLKIQPAELGDSAVYLCASRSNLEETQYFGPGTRLLVL.

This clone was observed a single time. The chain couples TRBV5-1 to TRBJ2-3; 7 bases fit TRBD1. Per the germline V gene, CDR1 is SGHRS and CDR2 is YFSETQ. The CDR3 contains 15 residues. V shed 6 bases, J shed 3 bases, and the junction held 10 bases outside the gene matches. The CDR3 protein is CASTPMGDSTDTQYF. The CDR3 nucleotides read TGCGCCAGCACCCCTATGGGGGACAGTACAGATACGCAGTATTTT. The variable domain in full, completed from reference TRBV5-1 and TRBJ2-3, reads KAGVTQTPRYLIKTRGQQVTLSCSPISGHRSVSWYQQTPGQGLQFLFEYFSETQRNKGNFPGRFSGRQFSNSRSEMNVSTLELGDSALYLCASTPMGDSTDTQYFGPGTRLTVL.

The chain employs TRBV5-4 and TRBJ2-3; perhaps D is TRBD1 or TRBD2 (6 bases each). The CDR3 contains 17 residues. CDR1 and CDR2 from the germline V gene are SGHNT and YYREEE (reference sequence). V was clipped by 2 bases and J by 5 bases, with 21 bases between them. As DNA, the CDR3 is TGTGCCAGCAGCTTACCCGGAAACACTGGGGGGCGAGATACGCAGTATTTT. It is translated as CASSLPGNTGGRDTQYF.

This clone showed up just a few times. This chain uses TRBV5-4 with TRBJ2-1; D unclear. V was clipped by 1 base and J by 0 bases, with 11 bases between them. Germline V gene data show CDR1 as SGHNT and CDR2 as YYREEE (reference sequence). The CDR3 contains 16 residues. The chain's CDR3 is CASSLLVDLSYNEQFF. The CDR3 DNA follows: TGTGCCAGCAGCTTGCTTGTCGACCTCTCCTACAATGAGCAGTTCTTC.

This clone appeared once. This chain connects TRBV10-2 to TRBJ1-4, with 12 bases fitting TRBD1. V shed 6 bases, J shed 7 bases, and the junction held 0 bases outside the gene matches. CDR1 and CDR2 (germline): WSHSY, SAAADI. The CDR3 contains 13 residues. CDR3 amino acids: CASRGQGAEKLFF. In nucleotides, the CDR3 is TGCGCCAGCAGGGGACAGGGGGCTGAAAAACTGTTTTTT.

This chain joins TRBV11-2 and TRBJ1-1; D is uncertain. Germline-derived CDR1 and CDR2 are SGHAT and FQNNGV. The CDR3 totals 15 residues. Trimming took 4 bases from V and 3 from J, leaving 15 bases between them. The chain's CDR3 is CASSSEGGVHTEAFF. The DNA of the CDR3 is TGTGCCAGCAGCTCCGAGGGCGGGGTTCACACTGAAGCTTTCTTT.

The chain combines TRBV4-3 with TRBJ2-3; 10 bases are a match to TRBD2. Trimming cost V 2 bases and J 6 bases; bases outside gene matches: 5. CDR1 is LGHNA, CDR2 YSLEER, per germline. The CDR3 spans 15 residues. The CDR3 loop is CASSQSSGGTDTQYF. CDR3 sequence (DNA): TGCGCCAGCAGCCAATCTAGCGGGGGAACCGATACGCAGTATTTT.

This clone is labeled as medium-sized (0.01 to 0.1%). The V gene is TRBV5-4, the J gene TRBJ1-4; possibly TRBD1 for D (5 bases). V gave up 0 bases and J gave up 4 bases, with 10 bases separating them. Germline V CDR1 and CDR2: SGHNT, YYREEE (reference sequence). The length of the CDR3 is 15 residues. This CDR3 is CASSLEKGLNEKLFF. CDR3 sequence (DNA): TGTGCCAGCAGCTTGGAGAAGGGACTTAATGAAAAACTGTTTTTT. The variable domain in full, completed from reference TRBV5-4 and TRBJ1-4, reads ETGVTQSPTHLIKTRGQQVTLRCSSQSGHNTVSWYQQALGQGPQFIFQYYREEENGRGNFPPRFSGLQFPNYSSELNVNALELDDSALYLCASSLEKGLNEKLFFGSGTQLSVL.

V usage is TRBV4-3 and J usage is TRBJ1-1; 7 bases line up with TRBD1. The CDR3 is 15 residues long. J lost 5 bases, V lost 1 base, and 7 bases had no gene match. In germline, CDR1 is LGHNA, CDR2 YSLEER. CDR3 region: CASSQASRGGTEAFF. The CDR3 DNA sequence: TGCGCCAGCAGCCAAGCCAGCAGGGGGGGGACTGAAGCTTTCTTT.